This TCR beta chain was recorded in a study of blood T cell repertoires in COVID-19. Sequencing was performed with immunoSEQ multiplex PCR; in TCRdb, only in-frame clones are kept and a portion is missing. This sample has 320,000 or so clones, with about 87% found just once. Recovery meant two consecutive negative NP/OP PCR tests, professional clearance, or resolved symptoms. Material: PBMCs or T cells enriched from blood (not recorded which). The source is a man aged 30-40 years who had recovered from COVID-19.

CDR3 protein: CASSFRDRHEAFF. The CDR3 region has the DNA TGTGCCAGCAGTTTTAGGGACAGGCATGAAGCTTTCTTT. The chain joins TRBV12-3 or TRBV12-4 to TRBJ1-1; 8 nucleotides align to TRBD1. Trimming took 3 bases from V and 7 from J; bases not matched to a gene: 4. The CDR3 has 13 residues.